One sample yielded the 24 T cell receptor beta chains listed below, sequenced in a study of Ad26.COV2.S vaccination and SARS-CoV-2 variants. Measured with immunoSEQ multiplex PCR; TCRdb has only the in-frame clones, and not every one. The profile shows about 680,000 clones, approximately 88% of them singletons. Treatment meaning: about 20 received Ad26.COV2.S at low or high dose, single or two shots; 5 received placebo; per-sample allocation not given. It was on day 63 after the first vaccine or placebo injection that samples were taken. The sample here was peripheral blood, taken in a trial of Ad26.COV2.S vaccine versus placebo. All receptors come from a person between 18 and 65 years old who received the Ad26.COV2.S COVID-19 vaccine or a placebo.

The CDR3 DNA sequence: TGTGCCAGCAGCAAAGGGACAGGGGACACTGAAGCTTTCTTT. This translates into CASSKGTGDTEAFF. V and J are TRBV3-1 (or the pseudogene TRBV3-2) and TRBJ1-1, with 10 bases fitting TRBD1. This CDR3 contains 14 residues. The junction had 3 bases not matched to a gene; V was cut back by 5 bases and J by 3 bases. Per the germline V gene, CDR1 is LGHDT and CDR2 is YNNKEL (reference sequence).

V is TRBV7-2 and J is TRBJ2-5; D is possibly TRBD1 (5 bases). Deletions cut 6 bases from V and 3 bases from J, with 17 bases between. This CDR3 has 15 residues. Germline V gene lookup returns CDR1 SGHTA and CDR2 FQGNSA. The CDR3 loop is CASRTQGWGKETQYF. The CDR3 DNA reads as TGTGCCAGCAGAACCCAGGGATGGGGAAAAGAGACCCAGTACTTC. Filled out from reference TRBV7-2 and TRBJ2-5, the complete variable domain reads GAGVSQSPSNKVTEKGKDVELRCDPISGHTALYWYRQSLGQGLEFLIYFQGNSAPDKSGLPSDRFSAERTGGSVSTLTIQRTQQEDSAVYLCASRTQGWGKETQYFGPGTRLLVL.

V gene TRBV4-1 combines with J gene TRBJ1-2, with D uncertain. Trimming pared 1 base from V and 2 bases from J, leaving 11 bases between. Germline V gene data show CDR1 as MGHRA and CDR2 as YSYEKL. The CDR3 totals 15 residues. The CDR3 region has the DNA TGCGCCAGCAGCCAAGTCACCTCGGGGAACTATGGCTACACCTTC. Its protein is CASSQVTSGNYGYTF.

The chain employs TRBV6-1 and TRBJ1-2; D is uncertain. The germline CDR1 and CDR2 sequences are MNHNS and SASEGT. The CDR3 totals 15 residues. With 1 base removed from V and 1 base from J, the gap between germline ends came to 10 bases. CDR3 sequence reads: CASSEGSAFNYGYTF. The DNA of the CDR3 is TGTGCCAGCAGTGAAGGATCTGCCTTTAACTATGGCTACACCTTC.

The CDR3 sequence is CASRRLGETQYF. For the CDR3, the DNA is TGTGCCAGCAGGCGACTCGGGGAGACCCAGTACTTC. The V gene is TRBV12-3 or TRBV12-4, the J gene TRBJ2-5; D not certain. The CDR3 covers 12 residues. V lost 6 bases, J lost 5 bases, and 10 bases lay in between.

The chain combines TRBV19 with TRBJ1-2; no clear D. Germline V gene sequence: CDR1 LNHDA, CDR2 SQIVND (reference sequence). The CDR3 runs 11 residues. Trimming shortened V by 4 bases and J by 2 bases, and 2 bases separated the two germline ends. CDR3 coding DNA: TGTGCCAGTAGTACCAACTATGGCTACACCTTC. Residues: CASSTNYGYTF.

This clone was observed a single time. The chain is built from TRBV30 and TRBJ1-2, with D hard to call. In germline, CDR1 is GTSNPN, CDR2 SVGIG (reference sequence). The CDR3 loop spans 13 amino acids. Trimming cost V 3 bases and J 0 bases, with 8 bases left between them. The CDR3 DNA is TGTGCCTGGAGGGCAGAAGCTAACTATGGCTACACCTTC. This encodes CAWRAEANYGYTF.

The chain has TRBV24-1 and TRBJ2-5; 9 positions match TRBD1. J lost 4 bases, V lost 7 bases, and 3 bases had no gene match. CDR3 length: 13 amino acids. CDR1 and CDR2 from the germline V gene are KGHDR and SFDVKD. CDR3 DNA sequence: TGTGCCACCAGCCGGACAGGGGTAGAGACCCAGTACTTC. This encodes CATSRTGVETQYF.

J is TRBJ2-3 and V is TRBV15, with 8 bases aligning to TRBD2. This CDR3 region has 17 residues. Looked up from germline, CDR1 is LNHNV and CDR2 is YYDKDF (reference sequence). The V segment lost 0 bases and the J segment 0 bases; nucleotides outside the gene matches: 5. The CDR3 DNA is TGTGCCACCAGCAGAGATCACAGCGGGAGTAGCACAGATACGCAGTATTTT. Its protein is CATSRDHSGSSTDTQYF.

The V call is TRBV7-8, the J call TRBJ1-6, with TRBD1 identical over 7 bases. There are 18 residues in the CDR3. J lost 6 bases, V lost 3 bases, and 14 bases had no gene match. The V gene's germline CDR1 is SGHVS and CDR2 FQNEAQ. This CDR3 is CASSLARGIKAANSPLHF. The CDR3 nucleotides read TGTGCCAGCAGCTTGGCCAGGGGGATTAAGGCCGCTAATTCACCCCTCCACTTT.

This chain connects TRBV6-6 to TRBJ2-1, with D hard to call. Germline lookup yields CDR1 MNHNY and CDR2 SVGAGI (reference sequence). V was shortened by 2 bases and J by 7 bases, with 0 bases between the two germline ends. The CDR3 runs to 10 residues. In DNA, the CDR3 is TGTGCCAGCAGTTACAATGAGCAGTTCTTC. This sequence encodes CASSYNEQFF.

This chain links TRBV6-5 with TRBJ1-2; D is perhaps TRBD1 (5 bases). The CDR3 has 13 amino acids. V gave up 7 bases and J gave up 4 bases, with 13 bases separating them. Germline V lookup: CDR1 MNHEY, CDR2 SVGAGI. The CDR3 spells CASKYTGVYGYTF. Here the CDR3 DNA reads TGTGCCAGCAAGTACACAGGTGTCTATGGCTACACCTTC.

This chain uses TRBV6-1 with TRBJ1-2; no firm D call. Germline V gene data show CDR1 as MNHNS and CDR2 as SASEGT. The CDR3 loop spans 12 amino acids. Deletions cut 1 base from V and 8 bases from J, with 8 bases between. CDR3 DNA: TGTGCCAGCAGTGAAGGGTATTACGGCTACACCTTC. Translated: CASSEGYYGYTF.

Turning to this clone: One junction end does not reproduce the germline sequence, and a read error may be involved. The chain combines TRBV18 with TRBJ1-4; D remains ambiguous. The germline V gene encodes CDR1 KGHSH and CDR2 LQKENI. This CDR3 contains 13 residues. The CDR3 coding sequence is TGTGCCAGTTCACCGGCGTTCTCTGCCAAACTGTTTTTT. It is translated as CASSPAFSAKLFF.

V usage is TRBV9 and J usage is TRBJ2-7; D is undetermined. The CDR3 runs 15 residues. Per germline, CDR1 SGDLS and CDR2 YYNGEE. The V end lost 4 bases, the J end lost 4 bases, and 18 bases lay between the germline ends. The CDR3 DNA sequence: TGTGCCAGCAGCCCATACCCCGGGCCCCTGTACGAGCAGTACTTC. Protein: CASSPYPGPLYEQYF.

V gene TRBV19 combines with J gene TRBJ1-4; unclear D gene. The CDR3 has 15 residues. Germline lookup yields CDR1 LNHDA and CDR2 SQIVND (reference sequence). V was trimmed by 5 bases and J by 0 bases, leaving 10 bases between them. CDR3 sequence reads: CASSRASATNEKLFF. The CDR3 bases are TGTGCCAGTAGTCGGGCGAGTGCAACTAATGAAAAACTGTTTTTT.

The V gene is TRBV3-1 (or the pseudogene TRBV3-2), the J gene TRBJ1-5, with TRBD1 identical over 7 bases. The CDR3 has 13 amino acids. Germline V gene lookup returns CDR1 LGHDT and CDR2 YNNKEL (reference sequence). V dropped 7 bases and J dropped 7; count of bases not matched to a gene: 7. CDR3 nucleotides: TGTGCCAGCACCCAGGGGGTAGGGCAGCCCCAGCATTTT. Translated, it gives CASTQGVGQPQHF.

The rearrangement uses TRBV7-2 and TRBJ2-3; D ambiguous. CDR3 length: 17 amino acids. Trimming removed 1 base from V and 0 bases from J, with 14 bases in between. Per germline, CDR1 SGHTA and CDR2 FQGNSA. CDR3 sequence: CASSLGVTDSSTDTQYF. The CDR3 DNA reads TGTGCCAGCAGCTTAGGGGTGACGGATTCTAGCACAGATACGCAGTATTTT. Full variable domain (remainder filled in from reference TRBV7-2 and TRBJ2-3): GAGVSQSPSNKVTEKGKDVELRCDPISGHTALYWYRQSLGQGLEFLIYFQGNSAPDKSGLPSDRFSAERTGGSVSTLTIQRTQQEDSAVYLCASSLGVTDSSTDTQYFGPGTRLTVL.

The CDR3 region is CASSLGIHNEQFF. The CDR3 DNA sequence: TGCGCCAGCAGCTTGGGGATACACAATGAGCAGTTCTTC. This chain links TRBV5-1 with TRBJ2-1; D is ambiguous. This CDR3 has 13 residues. V was cut by 0 bases and J by 5 bases, with 6 bases left in between. Germline lookup yields CDR1 SGHRS and CDR2 YFSETQ.

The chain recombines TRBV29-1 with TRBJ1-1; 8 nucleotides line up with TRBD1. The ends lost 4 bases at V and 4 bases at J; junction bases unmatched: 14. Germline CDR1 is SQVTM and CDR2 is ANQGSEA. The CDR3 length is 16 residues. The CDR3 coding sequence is TGCAGCGTTGGAAGGGGCGATGACAGGGGAGGCACTGAAGCTTTCTTT. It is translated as CSVGRGDDRGGTEAFF.

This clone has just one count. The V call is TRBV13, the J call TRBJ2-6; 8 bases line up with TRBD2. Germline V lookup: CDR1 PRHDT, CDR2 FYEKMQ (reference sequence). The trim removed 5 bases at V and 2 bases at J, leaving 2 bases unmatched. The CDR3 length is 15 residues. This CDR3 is CASSARGAGANVLTF. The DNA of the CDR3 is TGTGCCAGCAGCGCGCGGGGGGCTGGGGCCAACGTCCTGACTTTC. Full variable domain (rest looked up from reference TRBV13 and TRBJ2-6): AAGVIQSPRHLIKEKRETATLKCYPIPRHDTVYWYQQGPGQDPQFLISFYEKMQSDKGSIPDRFSAQQFSDYHSELNMSSLELGDSALYFCASSARGAGANVLTFGAGSRLTVL.

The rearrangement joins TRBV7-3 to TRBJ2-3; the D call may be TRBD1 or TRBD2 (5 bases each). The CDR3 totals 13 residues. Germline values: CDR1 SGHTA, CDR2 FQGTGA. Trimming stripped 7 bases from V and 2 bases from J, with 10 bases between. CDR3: CASTTGPTDTQYF. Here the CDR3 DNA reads TGTGCCAGCACGACGGGGCCCACAGATACGCAGTATTTT.

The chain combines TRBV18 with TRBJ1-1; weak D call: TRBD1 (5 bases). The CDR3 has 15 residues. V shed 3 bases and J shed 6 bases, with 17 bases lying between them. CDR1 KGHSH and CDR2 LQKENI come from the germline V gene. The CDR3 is CASSPFRDGLAEAFF. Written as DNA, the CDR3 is TGTGCCAGCTCACCTTTCCGGGACGGTCTGGCTGAAGCTTTCTTT.

The CDR3 spells CASSLYSFNTEAFF. The CDR3 DNA reads as TGTGCCAGCAGTTTGTACAGTTTTAACACTGAAGCTTTCTTT. The chain couples TRBV27 to TRBJ1-1, with D hard to call. Germline lookup yields CDR1 MNHEY and CDR2 SMNVEV (reference sequence). This CDR3 region has 14 residues. Trimming pared 3 bases from V and 2 bases from J, leaving 10 bases between.